These T cell receptor beta chains were read from a single sample in a study of neurological immune-mediated disorders. Via MiXCR, TCRdb re-called the 5' RACE reads, giving one row per CDR3 protein. The sample holds roughly 60,000 distinct CDR3 sequences, roughly 3.5% seen once. Material: PBMCs. These receptor sequences come from a woman aged 25-40 years with multiple sclerosis. The CDR3 runs from the conserved cysteine through the conserved F or W. The order of the fields is V gene, D gene, clone size, J gene, CDR3 DNA, CDR3 protein. D genes are given only for firm matches. Clone sizes are given selectively: once, few, many, or a class where the clone is expanded.

TRBV15	TRBD2	many	TRBJ2-1	TGTGCCACCAGCGCTGCCCCGGGACTAGGGAGCTCCTACAATGAGCAGTTCTTC	CATSAAPGLGSSYNEQFF
TRBV5-1	NA	NA	TRBJ2-1	TGCGCCAGCAGCAGATCAGGGAGTGAGCAGTTCTTC	CASSRSGSEQFF
TRBV20-1	TRBD1	many	TRBJ1-1	TGCAGTGCTGGGACAGGGCGGGGGATGAACACTGAAGCTTTCTTT	CSAGTGRGMNTEAFF
TRBV5-1	NA	many	TRBJ2-1	TGCGCCAGCAGCCCGACGACAGTCTACAATGAGCAGTTCTTC	CASSPTTVYNEQFF
TRBV10-3	NA	many	TRBJ2-3	TGTGCCACAAAGGCAGGGACCACAGATACGCAGTATTTT	CATKAGTTDTQYF
TRBV12-3/TRBV12-4	NA	many	TRBJ1-1	TGTGCCAGCAGCTCCGGGACACTGAACACTGAAGCTTTCTTT	CASSSGTLNTEAFF
TRBV20-1	NA	many	TRBJ1-5	TGCAGTGTTCGCGACCACCGTGGGAGCAATCAGCCCCAGCATTTT	CSVRDHRGSNQPQHF
TRBV5-1	NA	many	TRBJ2-1	TGCGCCAGCAGCTTAACTAGCTTTTCCTACAATGAGCAGTTCTTC	CASSLTSFSYNEQFF
TRBV5-1	NA	many	TRBJ2-3	TGCGCCAGCAGCTTGACGGGGGACACAGATACGCAGTATTTT	CASSLTGDTDTQYF
TRBV5-1	NA	many	TRBJ1-1	TGCGCCAGCAGCTTGGGGGACCAACCGAACACTGAAGCTTTCTTT	CASSLGDQPNTEAFF
TRBV20-1	NA	many	TRBJ2-7	TGCAGTGCTAGAGGCGCCCCGAGGAGCGGGGACACAATCTACGAGCAGTACTTC	CSARGAPRSGDTIYEQYF
TRBV30	NA	few	TRBJ2-7	TGTGCCTGGAGTACGGGCAGGGAAATTTACGAGCAGTACTTC	CAWSTGREIYEQYF
TRBV28	TRBD2	many	TRBJ2-3	TGTGCCAGCAGTTCCCCCGGGACTAGCGGGACCACAGATACGCAGTATTTT	CASSSPGTSGTTDTQYF
TRBV12-3/TRBV12-4	TRBD1	many	TRBJ1-1	TGTGCCAGCAGTTTAGGACAGGGTGGCACTGAAGCTTTCTTT	CASSLGQGGTEAFF
TRBV27	NA	many	TRBJ2-1	TGTGCCAGCACAAAAGGGGGGAGCTCCTACAATGAGCAGTTCTTC	CASTKGGSSYNEQFF
TRBV29-1	NA	many	TRBJ2-5	TGCAGCGGGGGGGCGCTCCAAGAGACCCAGTACTTC	CSGGALQETQYF
TRBV20-1	NA	many	TRBJ1-5	TGCAGTGCTAGTGGCCCGGTACGGGGGGCGAATCAGCCCCAGCATTTT	CSASGPVRGANQPQHF
TRBV10-3	TRBD2	few	TRBJ2-7	TGTGCCATCAGTGGACTAGCGGGGGCCTACGAGCAGTACTTC	CAISGLAGAYEQYF
TRBV15	TRBD1	many	TRBJ2-3	TGTGCCACCAGCAGATCCGGGACAGGGGGTTCCACAGATACGCAGTATTTT	CATSRSGTGGSTDTQYF
TRBV5-1	NA	many	TRBJ2-7	TGCGCCAGCAGCTTGGACCACACCTACGAGCAGTACTTC	CASSLDHTYEQYF
TRBV15	TRBD1	many	TRBJ1-1	TGTGCCACCAGCAGACGAGGACAGGGCCGTGACACTGAAGCTTTCTTT	CATSRRGQGRDTEAFF
TRBV7-3	NA	many	TRBJ2-1	TGTGCCAGCAGCTTAACAGGGGGTAATGAGCAGTTCTTC	CASSLTGGNEQFF
TRBV5-5	NA	many	TRBJ2-4	TGTGCCAGCAGCTCGATAGCCCAGACCGGGAAAAACATTCAGTACTTC	CASSSIAQTGKNIQYF
TRBV28	NA	many	TRBJ2-3	TGTGCCAGCAGACTGAGCACAGATACGCAGTATTTT	CASRLSTDTQYF
TRBV7-8	TRBD2	many	TRBJ2-1	TGTGCCAGCAGCTCCTGGACTAGTCAGGGCAATGAGCAGTTCTTC	CASSSWTSQGNEQFF
TRBV5-6	TRBD2	many	TRBJ2-1	TGTGCCAGCAGCAGGAGAGGGACTAGCGGGGTGAATGAGCAGTTCTTC	CASSRRGTSGVNEQFF
TRBV24-1	TRBD2	many	TRBJ2-3	TGTGCCACCAGTGATCCGGCAGCGGGGCCTGGCACAGATACGCAGTATTTT	CATSDPAAGPGTDTQYF
TRBV14	NA	NA	TRBJ2-2	TGTGCCAGCAGCCAAGTCGGGACGGAGAACACCGGGGAGCTGTTTTTT	CASSQVGTENTGELFF
TRBV6-5	NA	many	TRBJ2-1	TGTGCCAGCAGTGCGGTCCCCCCCCCCGGTGAGCAGTTCTTC	CASSAVPPPGEQFF
TRBV5-1	NA	many	TRBJ2-4	TGCGCCAGCAGCTTGGGAGGAGTCCAAAACATTCAGTACTTC	CASSLGGVQNIQYF
TRBV6-2/TRBV6-3	TRBD2	NA	TRBJ2-1	TGTGCCAGCAGTCCTCTCGCGGGAGGTACACACAATGAGCAGTTCTTC	CASSPLAGGTHNEQFF
TRBV20-1	NA	many	TRBJ2-1	TGCAGTGCTAGCAAGTTGTCCAGCTCCTACAATGAGCAGTTCTTC	CSASKLSSSYNEQFF
TRBV5-6	NA	many	TRBJ2-5	TGTGCCAGCAGCTTGGCCCTGAATCCAGGGGCCTACCAAGAGACCCAGTACTTC	CASSLALNPGAYQETQYF
TRBV5-1	NA	many	TRBJ1-2	TGCGCCAGCAGCTGGACCCCAGGAGGGGGCTACACCTTC	CASSWTPGGGYTF
TRBV4-2	NA	many	TRBJ2-5	TGTGCCAGCGGCGATACAGGGACGGGGACCCAGTACTTC	CASGDTGTGTQYF
TRBV29-1	NA	many	TRBJ1-1	TGCAGCGTCCGAACGACACAGGGAGCCGATCGTGAAGCTTTCTTT	CSVRTTQGADREAFF
TRBV20-1	NA	many	TRBJ1-1	TGCAGTGCTAGAGATCTTGTTGCGGCTGAAGCTTTCTTT	CSARDLVAAEAFF
TRBV5-5	NA	many	TRBJ1-2	TGTGCCAGCAGCCCCGACGTACCCTATGGCTACACCTTC	CASSPDVPYGYTF
TRBV29-1	NA	many	TRBJ1-1	TGCAGCTCTGGGGGTACCGCTGAAGCTTTCTTT	CSSGGTAEAFF
TRBV21-1	NA	few	TRBJ1-5	TGTGCCAGCAGTAGAAAGAACAGGGCGCGTGAGAACCTAAGCAATCAGCCCCAGAATTTT	CASSRKNRARENLSNQPQNF
TRBV5-8	NA	few	TRBJ1-1	TGTGCCAGCAGAACGGCGCGTGAAGCTTTCTTT	CASRTAREAFF
TRBV6-1	TRBD1	many	TRBJ1-2	TGTGCCAGCAACCTCAGACAGGGGGCGGCCTATGGCTACACCTTC	CASNLRQGAAYGYTF
TRBV5-1	TRBD1	many	TRBJ2-2	TGCGCCAGCAGCTTACGGACAGGGAGTACCGGGGAGCTGTTTTTT	CASSLRTGSTGELFF
TRBV20-1	NA	few	TRBJ2-7	TGCAGTGCCCTCCGGCGTTACGAGCAGTACTTC	CSALRRYEQYF
TRBV20-1	NA	many	TRBJ1-1	TGCAGTGGAAATCGGCAGGGAGCTTTGAGCACTGAAGCTTTCTTT	CSGNRQGALSTEAFF
TRBV5-4	TRBD2	many	TRBJ2-5	TGTGCCAGCAGTATAACGGGGGGGTATGTCGAAGAGACCCAGTACTTC	CASSITGGYVEETQYF
TRBV6-2/TRBV6-3	NA	many	TRBJ2-1	TGTGCCAGCGGAAGGAGCTCCTACAATGAGCAGTTCTTC	CASGRSSYNEQFF